Each of the 13 T cell receptor beta chains below was sequenced from the same sample in a study of control samples from healthy donors and cancer patients (TCRdb year 2020). Libraries were constructed by the immunoSEQ multiplex PCR assay. As stored in TCRdb, this immuneACCESS dataset retains in-frame rearrangements with V and J assigned. A fraction of the clones does not appear; measured against another copy, unresolved V genes explain less than half of the discrepancy, and the remainder lacks a known reason. Here the sample has 200,000 or so clones; 91% occur a single time. The top ten clonotypes cover 1.8% of the sample. The sequencing input was blood. The source of these receptors is a man younger than 45 in good health.

This clone is a singleton in its sample. V is TRBV7-8 and J is TRBJ1-1; D remains unclear. The CDR3 is 13 residues long. Germline V gives CDR1 SGHVS, CDR2 FQNEAQ. V was pared by 1 base and J by 5 bases, with 8 bases between. DNA of the CDR3: TGTGCCAGCAGCTTAGTGAGGGAGACTGAAGCTTTCTTT. This gives the protein CASSLVRETEAFF.

The V and J genes are TRBV5-1 and TRBJ2-1; D is unclear. Trimming took 3 bases from V and 0 from J, leaving 10 bases between them. CDR1 is SGHRS and CDR2 is YFSETQ in the germline V gene. The CDR3 contains 15 residues. The CDR3 region is CASSSTFSSYNEQFF. The CDR3 DNA follows: TGCGCCAGCAGCTCTACATTCAGCTCCTACAATGAGCAGTTCTTC.

This clone has only a few counts. The J gene is TRBJ1-1, the V gene TRBV6-1; no reliable D call. The V end was cut by 2 bases, the J end by 4 bases, with 11 bases between. This CDR3 region has 14 residues. Germline V gene sequence: CDR1 MNHNS, CDR2 SASEGT. In DNA form, the CDR3 reads TGTGCCAGCAGTGAAAGACTAGGACCCACTGAAGCTTTCTTT. This encodes CASSERLGPTEAFF.

V is TRBV7-6 and J is TRBJ2-2, with a tentative D call TRBD2 (5 bases). V dropped 6 bases and J dropped 4 bases, with 15 bases sitting between them. The CDR3 loop spans 15 amino acids. The germline V gene has CDR1 SGHVS and CDR2 FNYEAQ. The chain's CDR3 is CASRLRGGGTGELFF. The CDR3 DNA is TGTGCCAGCAGACTCCGTGGAGGCGGCACCGGGGAGCTGTTTTTT.

CDR3 sequence: CASSLLGGTYNEQFF. The CDR3 coding sequence is TGTGCCAGTAGTCTTTTAGGGGGCACCTACAATGAGCAGTTCTTC. This chain uses TRBV19 with TRBJ2-1, with 7 bases aligning to TRBD1. The CDR3 contains 15 residues. Germline values: CDR1 LNHDA, CDR2 SQIVND (reference sequence). V lost 5 bases and J lost 2; bases outside the gene matches: 6.

The chain has TRBV2 and TRBJ1-4; 9 bases fit TRBD1. Germline trimming cut 6 bases from V and 7 bases from J; bases unmatched to any gene: 3. The CDR3 is 13 residues long. Germline CDR1 is SNHLY and CDR2 is FYNNEI. CDR3 loop: CASRDRGLEKLFF. The CDR3 DNA follows: TGTGCCAGCAGGGACAGGGGTCTTGAAAAACTGTTTTTT.

The chain links TRBV9 to TRBJ1-5; TRBD1 is a possible D gene (6 bases). CDR1 is SGDLS and CDR2 is YYNGEE in the germline V gene. The CDR3 extends over 14 amino acids. The V gene lost 3 bases and the J gene lost 1 base, with 8 bases spanning the gap. DNA for the CDR3: TGTGCCAGCAGCGCTGGACAGAGCAATCAGCCCCAGCATTTT. It translates to CASSAGQSNQPQHF.

The chain carries TRBV25-1 and TRBJ1-4; no definite D call. Germline assignment: CDR1 MGHDK and CDR2 SYGVNS. This CDR3 comprises 14 residues. Trimming removed 3 bases at V and 3 bases at J, with 8 bases between. The CDR3 is CASSDRVSNEKLFF. The CDR3 DNA sequence: TGTGCCAGCAGTGATAGGGTTTCTAATGAAAAACTGTTTTTT.

This clone was detected once. The chain uses TRBV29-1 and TRBJ2-7; 7 bases map to TRBD2. The CDR3 extends over 12 amino acids. Germline CDR1 is SQVTM and CDR2 is ANQGSEA. With 2 bases clipped from V and 5 bases from J, the junction kept 3 bases outside the gene matches. The CDR3 DNA follows: TGCAGCGTTGAATGGGGGGGGAACGAGCAGTACTTC. Its translation: CSVEWGGNEQYF.

J is TRBJ1-2 and V is TRBV18; D unclear. Between the trimmed V and J ends, which lost 4 bases and 5 bases, there was a span of 14 bases. The CDR3 covers 14 residues. Germline V gene data show CDR1 as KGHSH and CDR2 as LQKENI. The CDR3: CASSHGGKQYGYTF. CDR3 sequence (DNA): TGTGCCAGCTCACACGGCGGAAAGCAGTATGGCTACACCTTC.

The CDR3 nucleotides read TGTGCCAGCAGCCTGGGGTACGCTAGCGGGGGGTCTCCCCAAGAGACCCAGTACTTC. Its protein product is CASSLGYASGGSPQETQYF. V gene TRBV11-3 combines with J gene TRBJ2-5, with 11 nucleotides matching TRBD2. The CDR3 totals 19 residues. Unmatched junction bases numbered 15, after V lost 5 bases and J lost 1 base. Germline-derived CDR1 and CDR2 are SGHNT and YENEEA.

This clone came up a few times. CDR3 residues: CSVELGQGSGELFF. The CDR3 DNA is TGCAGCGTTGAGTTAGGACAGGGCTCCGGGGAGCTGTTTTTT. The rearrangement joins TRBV29-1 to TRBJ2-2; 8 bases align to TRBD1. CDR3 length equals 14 residues. J lost 6 bases, V lost 3 bases, and 6 bases had no gene match. CDR1 is SQVTM, CDR2 ANQGSEA, per germline.

This clone showed up just once. V and J are TRBV6-1 and TRBJ1-1, with 7 bases matching TRBD1. The V gene end was trimmed by 0 bases and the J gene end by 4 bases; junction bases not matched to a gene: 5. The CDR3 spans 15 residues. CDR1 and CDR2 (germline): MNHNS, SASEGT. The CDR3 DNA is TGTGCCAGCAGTGAAGCGAGGGGGCGAGGCACTGAAGCTTTCTTT. Amino acids: CASSEARGRGTEAFF.